The source of this TCR beta chain is a study of T cell responses to AZD1222 COVID-19 vaccine. With 4 bases clipped from V and 5 bases from J, the junction kept 2 bases outside the gene matches. Germline values: CDR1 SQVTM, CDR2 ANQGSEA. The CDR3 spans 12 residues. Clones were read by immunoSEQ multiplex PCR, and TCRdb kept only the in-frame ones, dropping some. The sample lists roughly 120,000 clones, 89% seen once, with 4.4% in the top ten. With regard to this clone: Its target is not known.

Study conclusions and caveats: Clonal diversity was possibly underestimated, and the donors were mostly white British, with more females. Compared with day 0, the breadth and depth of the Spike-specific TCR repertoire rose significantly after two doses of AZD1222. Researchers took repertoire samples only after the peak T cell response had come.

The receptor comes from an adult in good health. The V and J genes are TRBV29-1 and TRBJ1-5; TRBD1 matches 7 bases. The source material was peripheral blood, sampled on day 0 of AZD1222 vaccination. The DNA of the CDR3 is TGCAGCGTTGGGGACAGCTATCAGCCCCAGCATTTT. Translating gives CSVGDSYQPQHF.